The T cell receptor (beta chain) under discussion was sequenced for a study of T-cell reconstitution after alpha-beta-depleted transplantation in children. This clonotype was found a few times. Using unique molecular identifiers, the investigators prepared the TCRbeta library. A single record per CDR3 protein comes from TCRdb applying MiXCR to the PCR reads. The sample contains about 270,000 distinct CDR3 sequences, over 8% of which appear only once. The sample here was PBMCs from the stem cell graft donor, taken from the stem cell graft. This receptor was identified in a human donor who donated a stem cell graft to a child with SCID.

DNA for the CDR3: TGTGCCAGCAGCTTAGTTAGGGGACAGACCCATCGCACGCAGTATTTT. Amino acid sequence: CASSLVRGQTHRTQYF. The chain has TRBV11-2 and TRBJ2-3, with 7 bases matching TRBD1. Germline values: CDR1 SGHAT, CDR2 FQNNGV. CDR3 size: 16 residues. V dropped 1 base and J dropped 9; count of bases not matched to a gene: 13. Combining the CDR3 with reference TRBV11-2 and TRBJ2-3 gives the whole variable domain EAGVAQSPRYKIIEKRQSVAFWCNPISGHATLYWYQQILGQGPKLLIQFQNNGVVDDSQLPKDRFSAERLKGVDSTLKIQPAKLEDSAVYLCASSLVRGQTHRTQYFGPGTRLTVL.